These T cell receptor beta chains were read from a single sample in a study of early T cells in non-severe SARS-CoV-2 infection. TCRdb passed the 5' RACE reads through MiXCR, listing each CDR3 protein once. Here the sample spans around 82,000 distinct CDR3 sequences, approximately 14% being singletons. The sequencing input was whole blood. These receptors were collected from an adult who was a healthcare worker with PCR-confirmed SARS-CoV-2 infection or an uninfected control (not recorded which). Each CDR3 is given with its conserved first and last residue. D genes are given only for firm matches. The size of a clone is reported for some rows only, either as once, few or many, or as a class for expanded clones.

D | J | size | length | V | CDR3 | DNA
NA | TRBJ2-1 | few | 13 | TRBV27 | CASSLGPLNEQFF | TGTGCCAGCAGTTTAGGCCCCCTCAATGAGCAGTTCTTC
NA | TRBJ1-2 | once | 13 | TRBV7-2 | CASSFGKNTGYTF | TGTGCCAGCAGCTTCGGCAAAAATACTGGCTACACCTTC
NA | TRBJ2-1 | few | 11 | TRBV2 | CASRGNNEQFF | TGTGCCAGCAGAGGTAACAATGAGCAGTTCTTC
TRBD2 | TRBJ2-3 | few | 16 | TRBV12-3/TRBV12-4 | CASSPISLADTDTQYF | TGTGCCAGCAGTCCTATCAGTCTAGCGGACACAGATACGCAGTATTTT
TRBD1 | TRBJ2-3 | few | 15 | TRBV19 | CASSPRGQITDTQYF | TGTGCCAGTAGTCCAAGGGGGCAGATCACAGATACGCAGTATTTT
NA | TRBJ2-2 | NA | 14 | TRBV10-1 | CASKEGANTGELFF | TGCGCCAGCAAGGAGGGCGCGAACACCGGGGAGCTGTTTTTT
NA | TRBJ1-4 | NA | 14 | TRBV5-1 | CASRSPEGNEKLFF | TGCGCCAGCAGATCCCCAGAGGGTAATGAAAAACTGTTTTTT
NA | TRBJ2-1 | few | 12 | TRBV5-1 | CASSLAQDEQFF | TGCGCCAGCAGCTTGGCTCAGGACGAGCAGTTCTTC
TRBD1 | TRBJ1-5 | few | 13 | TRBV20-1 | CSAGTGAYQPQHF | TGCAGTGCTGGGACAGGCGCGTATCAGCCCCAGCATTTT
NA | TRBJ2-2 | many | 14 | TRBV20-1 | CSATGRLYTGELFF | TGCAGTGCTACCGGTCGTTTGTACACCGGGGAGCTGTTTTTT
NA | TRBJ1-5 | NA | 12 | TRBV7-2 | CASSLKGWPQHF | TGTGCCAGCAGCTTAAAAGGGTGGCCCCAGCATTTT
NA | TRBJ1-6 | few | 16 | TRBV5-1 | CASSRTDSVGRSPLHF | TGCGCCAGCAGCCGAACGGACAGCGTTGGGCGTTCACCCCTCCACTTT
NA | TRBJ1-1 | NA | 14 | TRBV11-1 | CASSLQGKNTEAFF | TGTGCCAGCAGCTTACAAGGAAAGAACACTGAAGCTTTCTTT
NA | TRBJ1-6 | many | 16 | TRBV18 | CASSPLADRGNSPLHF | TGTGCCAGCTCACCTCTGGCGGACCGAGGAAATTCACCCCTCCACTTT
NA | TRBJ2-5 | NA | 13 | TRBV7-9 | CASISSGRETQYF | TGTGCCAGCATCTCATCCGGGCGAGAGACCCAGTACTTC
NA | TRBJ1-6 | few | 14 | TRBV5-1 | CASSLAGERSPLHF | TGCGCCAGCAGCTTGGCCGGTGAGAGATCACCCCTCCACTTT
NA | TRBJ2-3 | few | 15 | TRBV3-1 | CASSQDQRGTDTQYF | TGTGCCAGCAGCCAAGACCAGCGTGGCACAGATACGCAGTATTTT
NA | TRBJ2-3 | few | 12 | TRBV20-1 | CSARGLQLGQYF | TGCAGTGCTAGAGGGCTCCAACTGGGGCAGTATTTT
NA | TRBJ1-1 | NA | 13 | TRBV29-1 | CSVEEQENTEAFF | TGCAGCGTTGAAGAACAGGAGAACACTGAAGCTTTCTTT
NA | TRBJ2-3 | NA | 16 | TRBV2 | CASSEGSGRKGDTQYF | TGTGCCAGCAGTGAGGGTTCTGGCCGAAAGGGAGATACGCAGTATTTT
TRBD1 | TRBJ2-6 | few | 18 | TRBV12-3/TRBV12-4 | CASSSGQGPHSGANVLTF | TGTGCCAGCAGTTCCGGACAGGGGCCCCACTCTGGGGCCAACGTCCTGACTTTC
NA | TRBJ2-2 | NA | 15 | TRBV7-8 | CASSFRGDHTGELFF | TGTGCCAGCAGCTTCCGAGGGGACCACACCGGGGAGCTGTTTTTT
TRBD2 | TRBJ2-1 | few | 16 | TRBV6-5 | CASSTGTSGGYNEQFF | TGTGCCAGCAGTACCGGGACTAGCGGGGGTTACAATGAGCAGTTCTTC
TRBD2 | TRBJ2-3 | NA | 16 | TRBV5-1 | CASSVISGGATDTQYF | TGCGCCAGCAGCGTAATTAGCGGGGGGGCAACAGATACGCAGTATTTT
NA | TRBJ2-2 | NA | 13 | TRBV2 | CASSFYNTGELFF | TGTGCCAGCAGTTTTTACAACACCGGGGAGCTGTTTTTT
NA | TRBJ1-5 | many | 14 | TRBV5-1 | CASSLGGVDEPQHF | TGCGCCAGCAGCTTGGGAGGGGTGGATGAGCCCCAGCATTTT
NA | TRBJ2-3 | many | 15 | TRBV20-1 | CSAAERVIGTDTQYF | TGCAGTGCTGCTGAGCGGGTAATAGGCACAGATACGCAGTATTTT
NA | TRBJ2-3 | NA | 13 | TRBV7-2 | CASSGPSTDTQYF | TGTGCCAGCAGCGGGCCCTCCACAGATACGCAGTATTTT
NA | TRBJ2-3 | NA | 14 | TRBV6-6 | CASEQGTSTDTQYF | TGTGCCAGCGAGCAGGGTACTAGCACAGATACGCAGTATTTT
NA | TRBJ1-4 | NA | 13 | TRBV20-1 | CSATTSTNEKLFF | TGCAGTGCCACTACATCAACTAATGAAAAACTGTTTTTT
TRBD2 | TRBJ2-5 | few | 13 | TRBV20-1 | CSARTGGEKTQYF | TGCAGTGCTAGAACGGGGGGAGAAAAGACCCAGTACTTC